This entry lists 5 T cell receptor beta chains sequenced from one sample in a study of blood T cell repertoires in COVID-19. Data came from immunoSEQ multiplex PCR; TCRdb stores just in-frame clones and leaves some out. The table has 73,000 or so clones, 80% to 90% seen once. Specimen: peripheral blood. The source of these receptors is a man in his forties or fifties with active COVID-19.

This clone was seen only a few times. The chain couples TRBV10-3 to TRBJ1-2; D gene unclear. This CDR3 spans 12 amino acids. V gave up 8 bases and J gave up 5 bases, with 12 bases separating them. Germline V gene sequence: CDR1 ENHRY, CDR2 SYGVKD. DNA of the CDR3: TGTGCCATCGGTGGGCAGACTTATGGCTACACCTTC. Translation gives CAIGGQTYGYTF.

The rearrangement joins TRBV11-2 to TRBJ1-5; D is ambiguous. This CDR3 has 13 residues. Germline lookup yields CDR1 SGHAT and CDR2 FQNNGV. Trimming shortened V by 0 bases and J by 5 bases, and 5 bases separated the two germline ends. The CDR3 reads CASSLDPYQPQHF. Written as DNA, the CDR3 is TGTGCCAGCAGCTTAGATCCTTATCAGCCCCAGCATTTT.

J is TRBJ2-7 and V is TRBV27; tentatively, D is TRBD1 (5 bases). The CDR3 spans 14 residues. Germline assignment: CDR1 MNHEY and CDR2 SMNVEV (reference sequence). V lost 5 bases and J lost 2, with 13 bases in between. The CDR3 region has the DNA TGTGCCAGCAGTGACAGTGTATCCCCCTACGAGCAGTACTTC. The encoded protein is CASSDSVSPYEQYF.

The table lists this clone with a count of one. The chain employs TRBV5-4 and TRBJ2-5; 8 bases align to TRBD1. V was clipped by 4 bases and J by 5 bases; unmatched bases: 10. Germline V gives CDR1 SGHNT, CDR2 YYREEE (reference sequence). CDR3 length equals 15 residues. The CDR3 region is CASSIRQGTYETQYF. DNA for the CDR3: TGTGCCAGCAGCATTCGACAGGGGACATATGAGACCCAGTACTTC.

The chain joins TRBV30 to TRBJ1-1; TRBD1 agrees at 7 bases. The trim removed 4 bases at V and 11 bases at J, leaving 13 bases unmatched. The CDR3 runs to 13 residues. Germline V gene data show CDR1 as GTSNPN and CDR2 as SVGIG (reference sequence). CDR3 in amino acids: CAWNFRGARAAFF. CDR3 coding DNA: TGTGCCTGGAATTTCAGGGGGGCGCGGGCTGCTTTCTTT.